These 21 T cell receptor beta chains were sequenced from one sample in a study of molecular identifiers for immune sequencing clone quantification. TCRdb analysed the PCR reads with MiXCR anew, one entry per CDR3 protein. The sample carries under 600,000 distinct CDR3 sequences, 25% recorded once. The sample comprised naive CD8+ T cells from blood, with Jurkat cell RNA spiked in. Documented subset: FACS-sorted CD8+CD4-CCR7+CD45RA+ naive T cells. Every receptor here comes from a human donor in good health. Some libraries in this study had Jurkat cell RNA spiked in.

The chain carries TRBV4-1 and TRBJ2-2; the D gene is possibly TRBD1 (6 bases). The CDR3 has 15 residues. Trimming stripped 4 bases from V and 2 bases from J, with 11 bases between. The germline V gene has CDR1 MGHRA and CDR2 YSYEKL. CDR3 nucleotides: TGCGCCAGCAGCCTCCCAGGGGATAACACCGGGGAGCTGTTTTTT. Translation: CASSLPGDNTGELFF.

V gene TRBV9 combines with J gene TRBJ1-1; D possibly corresponds to TRBD1 (6 bases). Germline CDR1 and CDR2: SGDLS and YYNGEE. V dropped 0 bases and J dropped 3 bases, with 15 bases sitting between them. This CDR3 region has 16 residues. CDR3 sequence (DNA): TGTGCCAGCAGCGTAGGTGGGGGGCGCGCGGACACTGAAGCTTTCTTT. Its protein product is CASSVGGGRADTEAFF.

The chain joins TRBV28 to TRBJ2-3, with 9 bases that match TRBD2. In germline, CDR1 is MDHEN, CDR2 SYDVKM. There are 17 residues in the CDR3. V lost 7 bases and J lost 6; bases outside the gene matches: 17. The CDR3 DNA is TGTGCCAGCACCCTGGTCTCTAGCGGGACTGGGGTTGATACGCAGTATTTT. This sequence encodes CASTLVSSGTGVDTQYF. Drawing the rest from reference TRBV28 and TRBJ2-3, the complete variable domain is DVKVTQSSRYLVKRTGEKVFLECVQDMDHENMFWYRQDPGLGLRLIYFSYDVKMKEKGDIPEGYSVSREKKERFSLILESASTNQTSMYLCASTLVSSGTGVDTQYFGPGTRLTVL.

Points on this clonotype: Just one base apart from a much larger clone, this may be a read error. V gene TRBV7-2 combines with J gene TRBJ2-7; D may correspond to TRBD1 or TRBD2 (5 bases each). The V end lost 3 bases, the J end lost 6 bases, and 15 bases lay between the germline ends. Germline CDR1 reads SGHTA; CDR2 reads FQGNSA. This CDR3 spans 14 amino acids. CDR3 protein: CASSFPGTSREQYF. In DNA form, the CDR3 reads TGTGCCAGCAGCTTCCCGGGGACCTCCCGCGAGCAGTACTTC.

This clonotype was counted at least ten times. V gene TRBV5-1 combines with J gene TRBJ2-7; D call uncertain. Trimming removed 0 bases at V and 7 bases at J, with 14 bases between. The CDR3 runs to 14 residues. Germline CDR1 reads SGHRS; CDR2 reads YFSETQ. The CDR3, as DNA: TGCGCCAGCAGCTTGGAACGGCCCCCTGAGGAGCAGTACTTC. Amino acid sequence: CASSLERPPEEQYF.

This clonotype was detected only a few times. The CDR3 coding sequence is TGCAGCGTTGGGGGAACGTCAACAGGGGGTGGTGAGACCCAGTACTTC. Its protein is CSVGGTSTGGGETQYF. The V and J genes are TRBV29-1 and TRBJ2-5; 8 nucleotides line up with TRBD1. After removal of 4 bases from V and 5 bases from J, the junction contained 15 bases not matched to a gene. Germline assignment: CDR1 SQVTM and CDR2 ANQGSEA. There are 16 residues in the CDR3.

This clonotype came up a few times. The rearrangement links TRBV27 to TRBJ1-5, with D possibly being TRBD1 (6 bases). Germline CDR1 MNHEY, CDR2 SMNVEV (reference sequence). V was pared by 0 bases and J by 2 bases, with 11 bases between. The CDR3 consists of 16 residues. The chain's CDR3 is CASSLSTPGGNQPQHF. The DNA of the CDR3 is TGTGCCAGCAGTTTATCCACCCCAGGGGGCAATCAGCCCCAGCATTTT.

The genes are TRBV7-9 and TRBJ1-2; 7 positions agree with TRBD1. The CDR3 loop spans 14 amino acids. V lost 5 bases and J lost 5; bases outside the gene matches: 8. Germline V lookup: CDR1 SEHNR, CDR2 FQNEAQ (reference sequence). CDR3 sequence (DNA): TGTGCCAGCAGCCCCGACAGGGTTAGTTATGGCTACACCTTC. Translating it yields CASSPDRVSYGYTF.

This clonotype was detected only a few times. The chain combines TRBV10-3 with TRBJ2-7, with 8 nucleotides matching TRBD1. CDR3 length: 15 residues. V shed 10 bases and J 2 bases; nucleotides not matched to a gene: 13. In germline, CDR1 is ENHRY, CDR2 SYGVKD. CDR3 DNA sequence: TGTGCCACGACCGCCGGGACAGGCAAAGCCTACGAGCAGTACTTC. Amino acid sequence: CATTAGTGKAYEQYF.

To note about this clonotype: This clone may be a read error of a much larger clone one base away. CDR3 sequence (DNA): TGTGCCAGCAGCTTAGGGAGCATGGTGGTACTAGGGGAAGAGACCGAGTACTTC. Protein: CASSLGSMVVLGEETEYF. V gene TRBV7-7 combines with J gene TRBJ2-5, with D possibly called TRBD1 or TRBD2 (5 bases each). Looked up from germline, CDR1 is SSHAT and CDR2 is FNYEAQ (reference sequence). This CDR3 contains 18 residues.

This chain joins TRBV29-1 and TRBJ2-1, with TRBD1 matching over 8 bases. The CDR3 is made up of 14 amino acids. Unmatched junction bases numbered 8, after V lost 7 bases and J lost 3 bases. The V gene's germline CDR1 is SQVTM and CDR2 ANQGSEA. This chain's CDR3 is CSALTGDLYNEQFF. The DNA of the CDR3 is TGCAGCGCCCTGACAGGGGACCTCTACAATGAGCAGTTCTTC.

This chain uses TRBV3-1 with TRBJ1-5; TRBD1 matches at 10 bases. The junction had 5 bases not matched to a gene; V was cut back by 9 bases and J by 3 bases. Germline CDR1 is LGHDT and CDR2 is YNNKEL (reference sequence). This CDR3 comprises 14 residues. Written as DNA, the CDR3 is TGTGCCAGTTCGACAGGGGGCTTCAATCAGCCCCAGCATTTT. Protein sequence: CASSTGGFNQPQHF.

This clonotype was observed a handful of times. The genes are TRBV3-1 and TRBJ1-1, with D perhaps matching TRBD1 (6 bases). V dropped 3 bases and J dropped 8 bases, with 16 bases sitting between them. The germline gives CDR1 LGHDT, CDR2 YNNKEL (reference sequence). The CDR3 has 14 residues. The CDR3 region has the DNA TGTGCCAGCAGCCAGTTTAAGGGGGGCGAGGAAGCTTTCTTT. As protein: CASSQFKGGEEAFF.

The V and J genes are TRBV7-8 and TRBJ2-7, with 10 bases lining up with TRBD1. V was pared by 7 bases and J by 3 bases, with 6 bases of the junction left unmatched. This CDR3 region has 14 residues. Germline V gene sequence: CDR1 SGHVS, CDR2 FQNEAQ. CDR3 in amino acids: CASNPGQGFYEQYF. The CDR3 DNA reads TGTGCCAGCAATCCGGGACAGGGGTTCTACGAGCAGTACTTC.

The table lists this clonotype with many counts. The chain uses TRBV7-9 and TRBJ2-2; no clear D gene. The germline CDR1 and CDR2 sequences are SEHNR and FQNEAQ (reference sequence). Trimming removed 1 base at V and 6 bases at J, with 9 bases between. CDR3 length: 14 residues. The CDR3 coding sequence is TGTGCCAGCAGCTTAGACGTCAATGCCGGGGAGCTGTTTTTT. It yields the protein CASSLDVNAGELFF.

This clonotype was seen ten or more times. The CDR3 DNA reads TGTGCCAGCAGCCATCTGAGCTCTGGGGCCAACGTCCTGACTTTC. It is translated as CASSHLSSGANVLTF. The chain employs TRBV14 and TRBJ2-6, with D uncertain. In germline, CDR1 is SGHDN, CDR2 FVKESK. Trimming removed 3 bases at V and 0 bases at J, with 6 bases between. CDR3 length: 15 residues.

In this sample, this clonotype turned up a few times. J is TRBJ2-7 and V is TRBV5-1, with TRBD1 matching 9 bases. Germline CDR1 SGHRS, CDR2 YFSETQ. V shed 4 bases, J shed 7 bases, and the junction held 12 bases outside the gene matches. This CDR3 comprises 15 residues. The CDR3 DNA is TGCGCCAGCAGCCTAACCGGGACAGGGCTTACTGAGCAGTACTTC. This translates into CASSLTGTGLTEQYF.

This clonotype was seen at least ten times. The chain uses TRBV7-6 and TRBJ2-3; 7 bases map to TRBD1. The V segment lost 5 bases and the J segment 0 bases; nucleotides outside the gene matches: 14. The CDR3 covers 18 residues. Germline CDR1 and CDR2: SGHVS and FNYEAQ. The CDR3 region has the DNA TGTGCCAGCAGCAGCAAACTACCGGGACAGTCTAGCACAGATACGCAGTATTTT. Its translation is CASSSKLPGQSSTDTQYF.

This clonotype was seen only a few times. This sequence joins TRBV9 and TRBJ1-6; D is unclear. The CDR3 length is 16 residues. The V end lost 3 bases, the J end lost 6 bases, and 16 bases lay between the germline ends. Germline assignment: CDR1 SGDLS and CDR2 YYNGEE. Here the CDR3 DNA reads TGTGCCAGCAGCGCCCCTCTTCCCGGGCCTAATTCACCCCTCCACTTT. Translated: CASSAPLPGPNSPLHF. Looking up the rest from reference TRBV9 and TRBJ1-6 gives the full variable domain: DSGVTQTPKHLITATGQRVTLRCSPRSGDLSVYWYQQSLDQGLQFLIQYYNGEERAKGNILERFSAQQFPDLHSELNLSSLELGDSALYFCASSAPLPGPNSPLHFGNGTRLTVT.

This clonotype appeared a few times. CDR3 sequence (DNA): TGCGCCAGCAGCCAAGATTACGCCGGAGTGGGTTCCACCTACGAGCAGTACTTC. This sequence encodes CASSQDYAGVGSTYEQYF. The V gene is TRBV4-3, the J gene TRBJ2-7; no clear D gene. There are 18 residues in the CDR3. Germline V lookup: CDR1 LGHNA, CDR2 YSLEER. V shed 0 bases and J shed 2 bases, with 20 bases lying between them.

This clonotype was detected a few times. This chain connects TRBV7-6 to TRBJ2-5, with 13 bases identical to TRBD2. Losses at the gene ends were 5 bases for V and 5 bases for J; bases not matched to a gene: 8. This CDR3 spans 16 amino acids. CDR1 is SGHVS, CDR2 FNYEAQ, per germline. DNA of the CDR3: TGTGCCAGCAGCCCACGGACTAGCGGGAGTAGCGAGACCCAGTACTTC. The encoded protein is CASSPRTSGSSETQYF.